Given below is one T cell receptor beta chain in context. Its antigen is not identified. This CDR3 is 15 amino acids long. Looked up from germline, CDR1 is MNHEY and CDR2 is SVGAGI. V lost 2 bases, J lost 5 bases, and 6 bases stayed unmatched. The data were obtained in a study of T cells after yellow fever vaccination. Study conclusions and caveats: There was a small share of clonotypes that showed up in both the CD4 and CD8 compartments. Abundant clonotypes (contaminants from the bulk population) could be present in FACS-sorted repertoires. Most clones from primary vaccination were detected again post-booster (just under 97% CD4, about 88% CD8).

A single record per CDR3 protein comes from TCRdb applying MiXCR to the 5' RACE reads. Of approximately 550,000 distinct CDR3 sequences in the sample, roughly 12% were seen once. This receptor was taken from a man aged 25-40 years who received the YFV17D yellow fever vaccine. Sequencing was performed on PBMCs, taken on the day of the yellow fever booster vaccination. The chain uses TRBV6-5 and TRBJ1-5; 7 nucleotides match TRBD1. The CDR3 bases are TGTGCCAGCAGTTACGTCGACAGGGTCGATCAGCCCCAGCATTTT. Amino acid sequence: CASSYVDRVDQPQHF.